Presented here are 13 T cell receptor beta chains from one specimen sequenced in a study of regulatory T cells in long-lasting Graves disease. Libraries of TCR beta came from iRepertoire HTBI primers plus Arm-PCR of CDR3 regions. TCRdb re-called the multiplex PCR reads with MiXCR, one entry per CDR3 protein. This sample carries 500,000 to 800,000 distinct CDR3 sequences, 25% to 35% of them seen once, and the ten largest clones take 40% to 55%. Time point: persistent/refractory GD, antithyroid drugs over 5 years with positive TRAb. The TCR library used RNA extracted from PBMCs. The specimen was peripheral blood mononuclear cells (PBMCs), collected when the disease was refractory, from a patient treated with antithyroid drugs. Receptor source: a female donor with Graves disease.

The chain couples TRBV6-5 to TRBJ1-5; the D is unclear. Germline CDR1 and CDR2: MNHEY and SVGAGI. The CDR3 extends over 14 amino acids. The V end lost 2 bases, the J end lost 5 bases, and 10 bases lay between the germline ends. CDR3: CASSYHPLDQPQHF. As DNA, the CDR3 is TGTGCCAGCAGTTACCACCCCTTAGATCAGCCCCAGCATTTT.

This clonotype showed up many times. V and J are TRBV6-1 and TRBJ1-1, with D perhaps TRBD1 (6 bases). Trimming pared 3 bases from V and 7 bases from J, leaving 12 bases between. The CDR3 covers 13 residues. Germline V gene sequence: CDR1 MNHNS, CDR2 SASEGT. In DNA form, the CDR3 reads TGTGCCAGCAGTGATACCGGACAGAGTGAAGCTTTCTTT. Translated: CASSDTGQSEAFF.

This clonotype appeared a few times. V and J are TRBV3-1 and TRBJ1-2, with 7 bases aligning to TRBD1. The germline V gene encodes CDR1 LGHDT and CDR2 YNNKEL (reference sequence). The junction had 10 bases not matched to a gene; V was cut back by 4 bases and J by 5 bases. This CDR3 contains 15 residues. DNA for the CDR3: TGTGCCAGCAGCCCCGATTTGGACAGGACTTATGGCTACACCTTC. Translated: CASSPDLDRTYGYTF.

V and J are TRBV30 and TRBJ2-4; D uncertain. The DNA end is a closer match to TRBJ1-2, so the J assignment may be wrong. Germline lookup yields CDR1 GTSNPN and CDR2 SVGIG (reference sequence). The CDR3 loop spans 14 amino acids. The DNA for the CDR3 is TGTGCCTGGAGTGTACTGCCCGGGCCGGGCGGCTACACCTTC. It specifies CAWSVLPGPGGYTF.

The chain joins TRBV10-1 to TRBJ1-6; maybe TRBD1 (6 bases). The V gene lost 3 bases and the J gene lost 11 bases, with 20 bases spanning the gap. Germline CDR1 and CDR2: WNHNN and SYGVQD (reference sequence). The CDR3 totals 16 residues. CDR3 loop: CASSEKGVRSLTPLHF. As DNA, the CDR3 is TGCGCCAGCAGTGAAAAGGGGGTCAGGTCGCTGACACCCCTCCACTTT.

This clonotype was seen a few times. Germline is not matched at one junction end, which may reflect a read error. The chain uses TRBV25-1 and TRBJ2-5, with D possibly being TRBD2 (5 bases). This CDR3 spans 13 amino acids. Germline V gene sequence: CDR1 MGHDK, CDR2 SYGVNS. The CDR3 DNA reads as TGTGCCATCACGGACTCCACTCAAGGGACCCAGTACTTC. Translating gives CAITDSTQGTQYF.

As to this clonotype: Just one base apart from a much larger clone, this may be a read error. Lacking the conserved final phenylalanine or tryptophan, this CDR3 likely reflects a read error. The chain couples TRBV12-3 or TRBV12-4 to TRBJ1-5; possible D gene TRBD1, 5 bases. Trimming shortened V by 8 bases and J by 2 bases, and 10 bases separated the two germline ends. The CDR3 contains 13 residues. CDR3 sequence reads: CASGPGGNQPQHS. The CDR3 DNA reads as TGTGCCAGCGGCCCGGGGGGCAATCAGCCCCAGCATTCT.

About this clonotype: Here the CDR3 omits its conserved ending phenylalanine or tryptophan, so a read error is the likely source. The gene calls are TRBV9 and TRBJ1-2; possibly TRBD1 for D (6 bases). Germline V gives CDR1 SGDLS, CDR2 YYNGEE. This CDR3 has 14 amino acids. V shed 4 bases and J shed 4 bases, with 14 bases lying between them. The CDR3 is CASSTPRGGYGYTL. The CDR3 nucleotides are TGTGCCAGCAGCACTCCAAGAGGGGGCTATGGCTACACCCTC.

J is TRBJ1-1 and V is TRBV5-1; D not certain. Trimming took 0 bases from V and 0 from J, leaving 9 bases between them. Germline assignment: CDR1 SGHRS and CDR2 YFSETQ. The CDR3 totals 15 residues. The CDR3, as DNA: TGCGCCAGCAGCTTGGCCCTCGATTTGAACACTGAAGCTTTCTTT. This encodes CASSLALDLNTEAFF. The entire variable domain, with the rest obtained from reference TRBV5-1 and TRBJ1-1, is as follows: KAGVTQTPRYLIKTRGQQVTLSCSPISGHRSVSWYQQTPGQGLQFLFEYFSETQRNKGNFPGRFSGRQFSNSRSEMNVSTLELGDSALYLCASSLALDLNTEAFFGQGTRLTVV.

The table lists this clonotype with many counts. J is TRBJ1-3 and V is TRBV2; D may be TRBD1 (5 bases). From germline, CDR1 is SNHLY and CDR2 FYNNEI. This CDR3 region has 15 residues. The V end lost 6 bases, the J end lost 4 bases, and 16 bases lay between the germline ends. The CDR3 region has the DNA TGTGCCAGCAGCGGCAACGGGGGTTACGGAAACACCATATATTTT. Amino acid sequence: CASSGNGGYGNTIYF.

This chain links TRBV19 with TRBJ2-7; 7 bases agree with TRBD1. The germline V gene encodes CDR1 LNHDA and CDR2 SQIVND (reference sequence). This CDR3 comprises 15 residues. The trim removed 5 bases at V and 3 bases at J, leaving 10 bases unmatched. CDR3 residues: CASSPSMRGHYEQYF. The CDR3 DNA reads TGTGCCAGTAGTCCTTCCATGAGGGGGCACTACGAGCAGTACTTC. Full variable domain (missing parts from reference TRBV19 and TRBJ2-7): DGGITQSPKYLFRKEGQNVTLSCEQNLNHDAMYWYRQDPGQGLRLIYYSQIVNDFQKGDIAEGYSVSREKKESFPLTVTSAQKNPTAFYLCASSPSMRGHYEQYFGPGTRLTVT.

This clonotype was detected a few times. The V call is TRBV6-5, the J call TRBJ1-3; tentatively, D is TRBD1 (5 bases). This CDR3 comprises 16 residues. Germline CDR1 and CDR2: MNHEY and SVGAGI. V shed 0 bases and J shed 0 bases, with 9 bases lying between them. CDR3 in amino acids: CASSYSGRISGNTIYF. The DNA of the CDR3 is TGTGCCAGCAGTTACTCGGGACGGATCTCTGGAAACACCATATATTTT.

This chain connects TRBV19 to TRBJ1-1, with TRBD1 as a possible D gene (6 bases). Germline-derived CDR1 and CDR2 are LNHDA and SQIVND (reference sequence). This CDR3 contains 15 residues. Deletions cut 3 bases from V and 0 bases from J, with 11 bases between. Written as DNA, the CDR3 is TGTGCCAGTAGTATCCCGACAGGCATGAACACTGAAGCTTTCTTT. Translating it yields CASSIPTGMNTEAFF.